Listed below are T cell receptor beta chains from one sample, sequenced in a study of technical replicates of blood from a few donors. Some clones are missing from TCRdb's copy, which holds only in-frame ones; the method was immunoSEQ multiplex PCR. The sample lists around 83,000 clones; just under 95% were seen once. The sequenced sample was T cells isolated from PBMCs. The source of these receptors is a human donor in good health. Both conserved end residues are trimmed from each CDR3. Fields, in order: V gene, J gene, clone size, CDR3 protein. The size entry is marked missing in some rows and otherwise reads once, few, many or a size class.

v_call: TRBV4-2
j_call: TRBJ2-2
clone_size: -
cdr3_aa: ASSSLIGGKGELF

v_call: TRBV7-7
j_call: TRBJ2-7
clone_size: -
cdr3_aa: ASSLSSGHPYEQY

v_call: TRBV6-1
j_call: TRBJ1-1
clone_size: -
cdr3_aa: ASSAGGEGRATEAF

v_call: TRBV19
j_call: TRBJ1-2
clone_size: -
cdr3_aa: ASSIVYPGAYGYT

v_call: TRBV9
j_call: TRBJ1-2
clone_size: -
cdr3_aa: ASSVGGSGYT

v_call: TRBV4-1
j_call: TRBJ1-4
clone_size: -
cdr3_aa: ASSQFTSTETAEKLF

v_call: TRBV7-2
j_call: TRBJ1-4
clone_size: -
cdr3_aa: ASSPGTDNEKLF

v_call: TRBV5-4
j_call: TRBJ1-1
clone_size: -
cdr3_aa: ASSLAQGVEAF

v_call: TRBV10-3
j_call: TRBJ2-5
clone_size: -
cdr3_aa: AISPGQEETQY

v_call: TRBV27
j_call: TRBJ1-3
clone_size: -
cdr3_aa: ASKDFGNTIY

v_call: TRBV2
j_call: TRBJ2-1
clone_size: -
cdr3_aa: ASNPGSYNEQF

v_call: TRBV30
j_call: TRBJ2-7
clone_size: -
cdr3_aa: AWGKNRGGYEQY

v_call: TRBV19
j_call: TRBJ1-5
clone_size: -
cdr3_aa: ASRIRVGQPQH

v_call: TRBV30
j_call: TRBJ1-5
clone_size: -
cdr3_aa: AWSGIGQGDQPQH

v_call: TRBV28
j_call: TRBJ2-5
clone_size: once
cdr3_aa: ASSLIAGDFQETQY

v_call: TRBV9
j_call: TRBJ2-7
clone_size: once
cdr3_aa: ASSVDGTGFYEQY

v_call: TRBV5-5
j_call: TRBJ2-3
clone_size: -
cdr3_aa: ASRPGGSGGDTQY

v_call: TRBV27
j_call: TRBJ1-1
clone_size: -
cdr3_aa: ASNPSGLEIGTEAF

v_call: TRBV4-3
j_call: TRBJ2-7
clone_size: -
cdr3_aa: ASSQRQGAPSYEQY

v_call: TRBV6-6
j_call: TRBJ2-7
clone_size: -
cdr3_aa: ASVAVGLGEQY

v_call: TRBV4-1
j_call: TRBJ2-7
clone_size: -
cdr3_aa: ASSQDFRDRVTYEQY

v_call: TRBV28
j_call: TRBJ1-1
clone_size: -
cdr3_aa: ASSPPGTVNTEAF

v_call: TRBV6-1
j_call: TRBJ2-7
clone_size: -
cdr3_aa: ASSELEREKTEQY

v_call: TRBV30
j_call: TRBJ2-1
clone_size: -
cdr3_aa: AWQMGLPSYNEQF

v_call: TRBV7-6
j_call: TRBJ2-1
clone_size: -
cdr3_aa: ASRSRGAEQF

v_call: TRBV9
j_call: TRBJ2-1
clone_size: once
cdr3_aa: ASSVESAERFYNEQF

v_call: TRBV7-2
j_call: TRBJ2-7
clone_size: -
cdr3_aa: ASSLMTYEQY

v_call: TRBV7-2
j_call: TRBJ2-1
clone_size: -
cdr3_aa: ASRPTSGSSNEQF

v_call: TRBV15
j_call: TRBJ2-7
clone_size: -
cdr3_aa: ATSGRTGYEQY

v_call: TRBV4-1
j_call: TRBJ2-7
clone_size: -
cdr3_aa: ASSHLGQGNEQY

v_call: TRBV6-5
j_call: TRBJ1-2
clone_size: -
cdr3_aa: ASSQDRVYGYT

v_call: TRBV10-3
j_call: TRBJ2-1
clone_size: -
cdr3_aa: AISLAGGGGNEQF

v_call: TRBV2
j_call: TRBJ1-1
clone_size: -
cdr3_aa: ASSEGQGVTEAF

v_call: TRBV9
j_call: TRBJ2-1
clone_size: -
cdr3_aa: ASSVGPDGFNEQF

v_call: TRBV7-8
j_call: TRBJ2-2
clone_size: -
cdr3_aa: ASSLEPGLWNTGELF

v_call: TRBV7-9
j_call: TRBJ2-2
clone_size: once
cdr3_aa: ASSLDTVGEEELF

v_call: TRBV11-2
j_call: TRBJ2-1
clone_size: -
cdr3_aa: ASSLLAGGPNYNEQF

v_call: TRBV11-2
j_call: TRBJ2-7
clone_size: once
cdr3_aa: ASSFSLGQGAREQY

v_call: TRBV25-1
j_call: TRBJ1-1
clone_size: -
cdr3_aa: ASSEWPEAF

v_call: TRBV19
j_call: TRBJ2-5
clone_size: -
cdr3_aa: ASSITGGIQETQY

v_call: TRBV18
j_call: TRBJ2-1
clone_size: -
cdr3_aa: ASSLPIWREAYNEQF

v_call: TRBV19
j_call: TRBJ1-2
clone_size: once
cdr3_aa: ASSIDNSYGYT

v_call: TRBV4-3
j_call: TRBJ2-3
clone_size: -
cdr3_aa: ASSQETSHSTDTQY

v_call: TRBV27
j_call: TRBJ2-3
clone_size: -
cdr3_aa: ASSLSKTGTGADTQY

v_call: TRBV30
j_call: TRBJ1-1
clone_size: -
cdr3_aa: AWCASLNTEAF

v_call: TRBV7-2
j_call: TRBJ2-7
clone_size: -
cdr3_aa: ASSVGGLAGAYEQY

v_call: TRBV4-1
j_call: TRBJ2-3
clone_size: -
cdr3_aa: ASSPSGLAGADTQY

v_call: TRBV7-8
j_call: TRBJ1-5
clone_size: -
cdr3_aa: ASSLGRAVNQPQH

v_call: TRBV18
j_call: TRBJ2-1
clone_size: -
cdr3_aa: ASSPGRNEQF

v_call: TRBV28
j_call: TRBJ2-5
clone_size: -
cdr3_aa: ASSIRQGRETQY

v_call: TRBV30
j_call: TRBJ1-1
clone_size: few
cdr3_aa: AWHTGLNTEAF

v_call: TRBV9
j_call: TRBJ2-7
clone_size: -
cdr3_aa: ASSVGSGGFYEQY

v_call: TRBV19
j_call: TRBJ1-4
clone_size: -
cdr3_aa: ASSIGGGRNEKLF

v_call: TRBV29-1
j_call: TRBJ2-4
clone_size: -
cdr3_aa: SVTGGNIQY

v_call: TRBV5-6
j_call: TRBJ2-3
clone_size: -
cdr3_aa: ASSHRTSRTDTQY